This section outlines one T cell receptor beta chain sequence together with its context. Its specificity is unknown. The sample originates from a study of Graves' ophthalmopathy and Graves' hyperthyroidism. It was on clinical symptoms, serum thyroxine, TRAb, thyroid ultrasound and orbital computed tomography that diagnosis relied. The study amplified TCR beta CDR3 regions using RNA transcripts. HTBI primers primed a first-round RT-PCR, and a second-round multiplex PCR followed. TCRdb called the multiplex PCR reads again in MiXCR, with one record for every CDR3 protein. Of approximately 1.2 million distinct CDR3 sequences detected, about 38% appear once; the ten largest clones hold around 10%. Study outcomes and limitations: The model's prediction of ophthalmopathy progression had 65% to 71% sensitivity and around 72% specificity. Blood repertoires reportedly contained most expanded thyroid clonotypes above 0.001 frequency. Discriminating ophthalmopathy from stable hyperthyroidism, a 13-signature model attained a sensitivity of under 90% and a specificity of about 81%.

The sample comprised peripheral blood or thyroid tissue (not recorded which). This TCR was recovered from an adult man with Graves' hyperthyroidism.

CDR3 protein: CASSLGPGTVNTGELFF. CDR3 nucleotides: TGTGCCAGCAGCTTAGGCCCGGGGACCGTGAACACCGGGGAGCTGTTTTTT. The rearrangement joins TRBV7-2 to TRBJ2-2; D possibly uses TRBD1 or TRBD2 (5 bases each). Trimming took off 1 base at V and 1 base at J, with 13 bases between the two ends. Germline lookup yields CDR1 SGHTA and CDR2 FQGNSA. This CDR3 is built from 17 residues.